The TCR beta chain described here comes from a study of cytomegalovirus exposure and HLA in healthy donors (dated by TCRdb to 2016 to 2017). Study-level background: According to a later analysis, one platform produced both the roughly 120 validation repertoires and the approximately 600 repertoires of the first cohort. A separate validation cohort of approximately 120 different subjects was used in addition to the roughly 670-subject first cohort. The study was designed to test whether signatures of past pathogen exposure could be identified by cataloging public T cell receptors. To predict cytomegalovirus infection status, the study combined high-throughput TCR immunosequencing, statistical association of individual TCRs with disease status, and machine learning. Findings and caveats that apply to the study as a whole: A few of the identified cytomegalovirus-associated TCR beta chains were confirmed in vitro to be specific for cytomegalovirus antigens. Of the cluster scores, roughly 93% were above 0 in a later analysis, which found that TCRs clustered in the first cohort also tended to co-occur in the roughly 130 validation repertoires. In both the original and validation cohorts, the classifier was reported to diagnose cytomegalovirus status with high specificity and sensitivity. While some public TCRs were present in many individuals, most TCR sequences turned up only very rarely across donors. The study listed 164 TCR beta chains as associated with cytomegalovirus. A later analysis had no HLA typing for the validation cohort, so co-occurrence there was scored across all 120 or so repertoires. It was suggested by the authors that the approach could potentially be generalized to other disease states and immunological phenotypes.

The donors belonged to the validation cohort of 90 to 150 subjects, which was separate from the roughly 670-subject first cohort. As regards this clone: The clone's antigen remains unknown. No base quality information exists; no much larger clone differs at one position.

Libraries were constructed by the immunoSEQ multiplex PCR assay. The authors processed their data as follows. A statistical classification framework was developed to diagnose cytomegalovirus status using the catalog of TCR beta chain sequences. The table comes from immuneACCESS by way of TCRdb, which keeps in-frame sequences with V and J called. Part of the clones is missing from these tables; in studies checked, under half for an unresolved V gene and the rest for unknown reasons. V and J calls and clone size are as listed in that table; D and trimming were resolved from the DNA. The sample table lists 150,000 to 200,000 clones, approximately 84% of them with a count of one. The ten largest account for around 2.8% of the sample. From its cysteine to its phenylalanine, the CDR3 spans 16 amino acids. The kept DNA is CDR3 alone, 48 bases in frame from the first base. Unmatched junction bases come to 16, with V trimmed by 6 bases and J by 10 bases. The germline V gene encodes CDR1 MNHEY and CDR2 SMNVEV (reference sequence).

This chain joins TRBV27 to TRBJ2-1; 9 central bases correspond to TRBD2. The receptor comes from a woman aged 18-29 years in good health and CMV-seropositive. What was sequenced was PBMCs. CDR3 reads: CASSLGPAGGLEEQFF. The nucleotide sequence is TGTGCCAGCAGCCTAGGGCCCGCGGGGGGGCTGGAGGAGCAGTTCTTC.